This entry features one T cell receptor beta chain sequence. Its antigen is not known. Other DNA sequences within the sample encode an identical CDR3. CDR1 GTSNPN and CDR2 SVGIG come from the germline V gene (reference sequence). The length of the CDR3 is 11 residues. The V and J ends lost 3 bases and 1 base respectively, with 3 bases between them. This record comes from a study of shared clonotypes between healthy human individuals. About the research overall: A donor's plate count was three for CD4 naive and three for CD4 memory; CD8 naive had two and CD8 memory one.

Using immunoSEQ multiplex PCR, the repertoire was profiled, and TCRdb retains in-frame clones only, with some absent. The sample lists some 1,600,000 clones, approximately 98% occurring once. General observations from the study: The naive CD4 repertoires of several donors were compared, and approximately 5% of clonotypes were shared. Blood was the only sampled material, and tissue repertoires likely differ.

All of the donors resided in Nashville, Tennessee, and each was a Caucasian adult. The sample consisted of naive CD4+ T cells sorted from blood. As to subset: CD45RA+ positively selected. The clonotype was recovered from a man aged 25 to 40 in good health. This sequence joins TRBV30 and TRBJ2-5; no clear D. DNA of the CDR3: TGTGCCTGGAGGTCCCAAGAGACCCAGTACTTC. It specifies CAWRSQETQYF.